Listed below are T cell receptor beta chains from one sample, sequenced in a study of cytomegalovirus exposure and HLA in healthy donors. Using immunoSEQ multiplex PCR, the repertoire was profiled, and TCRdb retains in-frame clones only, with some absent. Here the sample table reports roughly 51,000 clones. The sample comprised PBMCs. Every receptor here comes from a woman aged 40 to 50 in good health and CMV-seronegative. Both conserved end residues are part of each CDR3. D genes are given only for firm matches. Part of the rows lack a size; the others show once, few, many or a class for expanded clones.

CDR3nt: TGTGCCAGCAGCGTAACACCCACCGGGGAGCTGTTTTTT
CDR3aa: CASSVTPTGELFF
d_gene: NA
j_gene: TRBJ2-2
abundance: NA
v_gene: TRBV9

CDR3nt: TGCGCCAGCAGCCAAGAGCGGACAGGGGGAACTGAAGCTTTCTTT
CDR3aa: CASSQERTGGTEAFF
d_gene: TRBD1
j_gene: TRBJ1-1
abundance: NA
v_gene: TRBV4-1

CDR3nt: TGTGCCAGCAGCTTAGTTTTAGGTACAGAGCTAGCCAAAAACATTCAGTACTTC
CDR3aa: CASSLVLGTELAKNIQYF
d_gene: NA
j_gene: TRBJ2-4
abundance: NA
v_gene: TRBV7-9

CDR3nt: TGTGCCTGGAAAAGGGGGACCGGGCTAGGGGGCTACACCTTC
CDR3aa: CAWKRGTGLGGYTF
d_gene: NA
j_gene: TRBJ1-2
abundance: NA
v_gene: TRBV30

CDR3nt: TGTGCCAGCAGGTTCGGGACTAGCGGCCCCCAGTTCTTC
CDR3aa: CASRFGTSGPQFF
d_gene: TRBD2
j_gene: TRBJ2-1
abundance: medium-sized
v_gene: TRBV2

CDR3nt: TGCGCCAGCAGCTTCCAAAGGGGAGATACGCAGTATTTT
CDR3aa: CASSFQRGDTQYF
d_gene: NA
j_gene: TRBJ2-3
abundance: NA
v_gene: TRBV5-1

CDR3nt: TGTGCCAGCAGCTTCGTGGGGCGTAACACCGGGGAGCTGTTTTTT
CDR3aa: CASSFVGRNTGELFF
d_gene: NA
j_gene: TRBJ2-2
abundance: NA
v_gene: TRBV7-2

CDR3nt: TGTGCCAGCAGTGAAATGGGCGGGGGGGAGACCCAGTACTTC
CDR3aa: CASSEMGGGETQYF
d_gene: TRBD2
j_gene: TRBJ2-5
abundance: NA
v_gene: TRBV2

CDR3nt: TGTGCCAGCAGTCCACCTCGGGCCAGGGGTGGTGGCTACACCTTC
CDR3aa: CASSPPRARGGGYTF
d_gene: NA
j_gene: TRBJ1-2
abundance: NA
v_gene: TRBV27

CDR3nt: TGTGCCAGCAGTTACACCGGGGTGGACCAGCCCCAGCATTTT
CDR3aa: CASSYTGVDQPQHF
d_gene: NA
j_gene: TRBJ1-5
abundance: NA
v_gene: TRBV6-5

CDR3nt: TGTGCCAGCTCACTGCCGGGACTAGCAAATGAGCAGTTCTTC
CDR3aa: CASSLPGLANEQFF
d_gene: TRBD2
j_gene: TRBJ2-1
abundance: NA
v_gene: TRBV18

CDR3nt: TGTGCCAGCAGTGAACCCCAGGGGGCTTCCGAGCAGTACTTC
CDR3aa: CASSEPQGASEQYF
d_gene: TRBD1
j_gene: TRBJ2-7
abundance: NA
v_gene: TRBV6-1

CDR3nt: TGCGCCAGCAGCTCAGGCTACGAGCAGTACTTC
CDR3aa: CASSSGYEQYF
d_gene: NA
j_gene: TRBJ2-7
abundance: NA
v_gene: TRBV5-1

CDR3nt: TGTGCCAGCTCCACCGTCGGGGTCGGCAATCAGCCCCAGCATTTT
CDR3aa: CASSTVGVGNQPQHF
d_gene: NA
j_gene: TRBJ1-5
abundance: NA
v_gene: TRBV18

CDR3nt: TGTGCCGGGGGAGGACAGGGCACTGAAGCTTTCTTT
CDR3aa: CAGGGQGTEAFF
d_gene: TRBD1
j_gene: TRBJ1-1
abundance: NA
v_gene: TRBV6-1

CDR3nt: TGCGCCAGCAGTTTAAGACAGGGTCTTGACGAGCAGTACTTC
CDR3aa: CASSLRQGLDEQYF
d_gene: TRBD1
j_gene: TRBJ2-7
abundance: NA
v_gene: TRBV5-1

CDR3nt: TGTGCCAACCCGACAGGTGGCTACACCTTC
CDR3aa: CANPTGGYTF
d_gene: NA
j_gene: TRBJ1-2
abundance: NA
v_gene: TRBV5-8

CDR3nt: TGCGCCAGCAGCCACGACAGACGGCGGGATACGCAGTATTTT
CDR3aa: CASSHDRRRDTQYF
d_gene: NA
j_gene: TRBJ2-3
abundance: NA
v_gene: TRBV5-1

CDR3nt: TGTGCCAGCAGTGGCGGGACAGGGGGGTTGGCAGAGACCCAGTACTTC
CDR3aa: CASSGGTGGLAETQYF
d_gene: TRBD1
j_gene: TRBJ2-5
abundance: NA
v_gene: TRBV2

CDR3nt: TGTGCCAGCAGCTTAGGAGGGGGGGCGGAAAACATTCAGTACTTC
CDR3aa: CASSLGGGAENIQYF
d_gene: NA
j_gene: TRBJ2-4
abundance: NA
v_gene: TRBV7-9

CDR3nt: TGTGCCAGCAACAGGGACAGGGGGAACACTGAAGCTTTCTTT
CDR3aa: CASNRDRGNTEAFF
d_gene: TRBD1
j_gene: TRBJ1-1
abundance: NA
v_gene: TRBV6-6

CDR3nt: TGTGCCAGCAGTGAAATGGGGCTACGGGGCTACACCTTC
CDR3aa: CASSEMGLRGYTF
d_gene: NA
j_gene: TRBJ1-2
abundance: NA
v_gene: TRBV6-1

CDR3nt: TGTGCCAGCAGTTCCGGACAGGCCTATGGCTACACCTTC
CDR3aa: CASSSGQAYGYTF
d_gene: TRBD1
j_gene: TRBJ1-2
abundance: NA
v_gene: TRBV28

CDR3nt: TGTGCCAGCAGACGTTTCGACAGTCATCAGCCCCAGCATTTT
CDR3aa: CASRRFDSHQPQHF
d_gene: NA
j_gene: TRBJ1-5
abundance: NA
v_gene: TRBV6-5

CDR3nt: TGTGCCAGCAGTACCATGCCAGGAATGAACACTGAAGCTTTCTTT
CDR3aa: CASSTMPGMNTEAFF
d_gene: NA
j_gene: TRBJ1-1
abundance: NA
v_gene: TRBV9

CDR3nt: TGTGCCAGTAGTTACCCCGCGGGAGTGGGGAGCACAGATACGCAGTATTTT
CDR3aa: CASSYPAGVGSTDTQYF
d_gene: TRBD2
j_gene: TRBJ2-3
abundance: NA
v_gene: TRBV19

CDR3nt: TGTGCCAGCACAGAACAGGGGGCGGCTGGCTACACCTTC
CDR3aa: CASTEQGAAGYTF
d_gene: TRBD1
j_gene: TRBJ1-2
abundance: NA
v_gene: TRBV6-1

CDR3nt: TGTGCCTGGAGCTCGTCCTACGAGCAGTACTTC
CDR3aa: CAWSSSYEQYF
d_gene: NA
j_gene: TRBJ2-7
abundance: NA
v_gene: TRBV30

CDR3nt: TGTGCCAGTAGTATAGAAGGCGGTGAGCAGTTCTTC
CDR3aa: CASSIEGGEQFF
d_gene: NA
j_gene: TRBJ2-1
abundance: NA
v_gene: TRBV19

CDR3nt: TGTGCCAGCAGTGCAGGCCCGAGCGACGGGATATTGAACACTGAAGCTTTCTTT
CDR3aa: CASSAGPSDGILNTEAFF
d_gene: NA
j_gene: TRBJ1-1
abundance: NA
v_gene: TRBV2

CDR3nt: TGCGCCAGTAAAGCGGGGGGGCCAGCGGGTGAGCAGTTCTTC
CDR3aa: CASKAGGPAGEQFF
d_gene: TRBD2
j_gene: TRBJ2-1
abundance: NA
v_gene: TRBV9

CDR3nt: TGTGCCAGCAGTGGTCTAGGGAGGGGCGAGCAGTACTTC
CDR3aa: CASSGLGRGEQYF
d_gene: TRBD2
j_gene: TRBJ2-7
abundance: NA
v_gene: TRBV6-6

CDR3nt: TGTGCCACCAGCCCAACAGGGATGGAAACAGATACGCAGTATTTT
CDR3aa: CATSPTGMETDTQYF
d_gene: NA
j_gene: TRBJ2-3
abundance: NA
v_gene: TRBV15

CDR3nt: TGTGCCAGCAGTGACAGCGGGAGCTACAATGAGCAGTTCTTC
CDR3aa: CASSDSGSYNEQFF
d_gene: TRBD2
j_gene: TRBJ2-1
abundance: medium-sized
v_gene: TRBV25-1

CDR3nt: TGTGCCAGCAGTGGATACAGGGTATACGAGCAGTACTTC
CDR3aa: CASSGYRVYEQYF
d_gene: NA
j_gene: TRBJ2-7
abundance: NA
v_gene: TRBV6-1

CDR3nt: TGCGCCAGCAGCCAAGATAAACAGCGGACCCTCCACTTT
CDR3aa: CASSQDKQRTLHF
d_gene: NA
j_gene: TRBJ1-6
abundance: NA
v_gene: TRBV4-3

CDR3nt: TGTGCCAGCAGTTTGGGTCATCAGGGGTACGAGCAGTACTTC
CDR3aa: CASSLGHQGYEQYF
d_gene: NA
j_gene: TRBJ2-7
abundance: NA
v_gene: TRBV6-1

CDR3nt: TGTGCCAGCTCTTCGGACCAGGGTAATGAGCAGTACTTC
CDR3aa: CASSSDQGNEQYF
d_gene: NA
j_gene: TRBJ2-7
abundance: NA
v_gene: TRBV18

CDR3nt: TGTGCCAGTAGTAACAGGGGGGACACTGAAGCTTTCTTT
CDR3aa: CASSNRGDTEAFF
d_gene: TRBD1
j_gene: TRBJ1-1
abundance: NA
v_gene: TRBV19

CDR3nt: TGTGCCAGCAGCCCACGGGGGGCGGAAGGTGGAAACAACATATATTTT
CDR3aa: CASSPRGAEGGNNIYF
d_gene: NA
j_gene: TRBJ1-3
abundance: NA
v_gene: TRBV7-9

CDR3nt: TGTGCCAGCAGTTTTGGACAAGCCGCTGGAAACACCATATATTTT
CDR3aa: CASSFGQAAGNTIYF
d_gene: NA
j_gene: TRBJ1-3
abundance: NA
v_gene: TRBV2

CDR3nt: TGTGCCAGCAGCCTACAGAGGAACACTGAAGCTTTCTTT
CDR3aa: CASSLQRNTEAFF
d_gene: NA
j_gene: TRBJ1-1
abundance: NA
v_gene: TRBV7-2

CDR3nt: TGTGCCAGCAGGTCAGGCGCCACCCCACAAGCTTTCTTT
CDR3aa: CASRSGATPQAFF
d_gene: NA
j_gene: TRBJ1-1
abundance: NA
v_gene: TRBV7-9

CDR3nt: TGCGCCAGCAGCCCGGTGCCGGGAGCCGGGAACTATGGCTACACCTTC
CDR3aa: CASSPVPGAGNYGYTF
d_gene: NA
j_gene: TRBJ1-2
abundance: NA
v_gene: TRBV4-3

CDR3nt: TGTGCCAGCAGTTACTCTCGGGACAGTACCTACGAGCAGTACTTC
CDR3aa: CASSYSRDSTYEQYF
d_gene: TRBD1
j_gene: TRBJ2-7
abundance: NA
v_gene: TRBV6-5

CDR3nt: TGTGCCAGCAGTACGGCTGACAGGGCCGTCGGCTACACCTTC
CDR3aa: CASSTADRAVGYTF
d_gene: TRBD1
j_gene: TRBJ1-2
abundance: NA
v_gene: TRBV27